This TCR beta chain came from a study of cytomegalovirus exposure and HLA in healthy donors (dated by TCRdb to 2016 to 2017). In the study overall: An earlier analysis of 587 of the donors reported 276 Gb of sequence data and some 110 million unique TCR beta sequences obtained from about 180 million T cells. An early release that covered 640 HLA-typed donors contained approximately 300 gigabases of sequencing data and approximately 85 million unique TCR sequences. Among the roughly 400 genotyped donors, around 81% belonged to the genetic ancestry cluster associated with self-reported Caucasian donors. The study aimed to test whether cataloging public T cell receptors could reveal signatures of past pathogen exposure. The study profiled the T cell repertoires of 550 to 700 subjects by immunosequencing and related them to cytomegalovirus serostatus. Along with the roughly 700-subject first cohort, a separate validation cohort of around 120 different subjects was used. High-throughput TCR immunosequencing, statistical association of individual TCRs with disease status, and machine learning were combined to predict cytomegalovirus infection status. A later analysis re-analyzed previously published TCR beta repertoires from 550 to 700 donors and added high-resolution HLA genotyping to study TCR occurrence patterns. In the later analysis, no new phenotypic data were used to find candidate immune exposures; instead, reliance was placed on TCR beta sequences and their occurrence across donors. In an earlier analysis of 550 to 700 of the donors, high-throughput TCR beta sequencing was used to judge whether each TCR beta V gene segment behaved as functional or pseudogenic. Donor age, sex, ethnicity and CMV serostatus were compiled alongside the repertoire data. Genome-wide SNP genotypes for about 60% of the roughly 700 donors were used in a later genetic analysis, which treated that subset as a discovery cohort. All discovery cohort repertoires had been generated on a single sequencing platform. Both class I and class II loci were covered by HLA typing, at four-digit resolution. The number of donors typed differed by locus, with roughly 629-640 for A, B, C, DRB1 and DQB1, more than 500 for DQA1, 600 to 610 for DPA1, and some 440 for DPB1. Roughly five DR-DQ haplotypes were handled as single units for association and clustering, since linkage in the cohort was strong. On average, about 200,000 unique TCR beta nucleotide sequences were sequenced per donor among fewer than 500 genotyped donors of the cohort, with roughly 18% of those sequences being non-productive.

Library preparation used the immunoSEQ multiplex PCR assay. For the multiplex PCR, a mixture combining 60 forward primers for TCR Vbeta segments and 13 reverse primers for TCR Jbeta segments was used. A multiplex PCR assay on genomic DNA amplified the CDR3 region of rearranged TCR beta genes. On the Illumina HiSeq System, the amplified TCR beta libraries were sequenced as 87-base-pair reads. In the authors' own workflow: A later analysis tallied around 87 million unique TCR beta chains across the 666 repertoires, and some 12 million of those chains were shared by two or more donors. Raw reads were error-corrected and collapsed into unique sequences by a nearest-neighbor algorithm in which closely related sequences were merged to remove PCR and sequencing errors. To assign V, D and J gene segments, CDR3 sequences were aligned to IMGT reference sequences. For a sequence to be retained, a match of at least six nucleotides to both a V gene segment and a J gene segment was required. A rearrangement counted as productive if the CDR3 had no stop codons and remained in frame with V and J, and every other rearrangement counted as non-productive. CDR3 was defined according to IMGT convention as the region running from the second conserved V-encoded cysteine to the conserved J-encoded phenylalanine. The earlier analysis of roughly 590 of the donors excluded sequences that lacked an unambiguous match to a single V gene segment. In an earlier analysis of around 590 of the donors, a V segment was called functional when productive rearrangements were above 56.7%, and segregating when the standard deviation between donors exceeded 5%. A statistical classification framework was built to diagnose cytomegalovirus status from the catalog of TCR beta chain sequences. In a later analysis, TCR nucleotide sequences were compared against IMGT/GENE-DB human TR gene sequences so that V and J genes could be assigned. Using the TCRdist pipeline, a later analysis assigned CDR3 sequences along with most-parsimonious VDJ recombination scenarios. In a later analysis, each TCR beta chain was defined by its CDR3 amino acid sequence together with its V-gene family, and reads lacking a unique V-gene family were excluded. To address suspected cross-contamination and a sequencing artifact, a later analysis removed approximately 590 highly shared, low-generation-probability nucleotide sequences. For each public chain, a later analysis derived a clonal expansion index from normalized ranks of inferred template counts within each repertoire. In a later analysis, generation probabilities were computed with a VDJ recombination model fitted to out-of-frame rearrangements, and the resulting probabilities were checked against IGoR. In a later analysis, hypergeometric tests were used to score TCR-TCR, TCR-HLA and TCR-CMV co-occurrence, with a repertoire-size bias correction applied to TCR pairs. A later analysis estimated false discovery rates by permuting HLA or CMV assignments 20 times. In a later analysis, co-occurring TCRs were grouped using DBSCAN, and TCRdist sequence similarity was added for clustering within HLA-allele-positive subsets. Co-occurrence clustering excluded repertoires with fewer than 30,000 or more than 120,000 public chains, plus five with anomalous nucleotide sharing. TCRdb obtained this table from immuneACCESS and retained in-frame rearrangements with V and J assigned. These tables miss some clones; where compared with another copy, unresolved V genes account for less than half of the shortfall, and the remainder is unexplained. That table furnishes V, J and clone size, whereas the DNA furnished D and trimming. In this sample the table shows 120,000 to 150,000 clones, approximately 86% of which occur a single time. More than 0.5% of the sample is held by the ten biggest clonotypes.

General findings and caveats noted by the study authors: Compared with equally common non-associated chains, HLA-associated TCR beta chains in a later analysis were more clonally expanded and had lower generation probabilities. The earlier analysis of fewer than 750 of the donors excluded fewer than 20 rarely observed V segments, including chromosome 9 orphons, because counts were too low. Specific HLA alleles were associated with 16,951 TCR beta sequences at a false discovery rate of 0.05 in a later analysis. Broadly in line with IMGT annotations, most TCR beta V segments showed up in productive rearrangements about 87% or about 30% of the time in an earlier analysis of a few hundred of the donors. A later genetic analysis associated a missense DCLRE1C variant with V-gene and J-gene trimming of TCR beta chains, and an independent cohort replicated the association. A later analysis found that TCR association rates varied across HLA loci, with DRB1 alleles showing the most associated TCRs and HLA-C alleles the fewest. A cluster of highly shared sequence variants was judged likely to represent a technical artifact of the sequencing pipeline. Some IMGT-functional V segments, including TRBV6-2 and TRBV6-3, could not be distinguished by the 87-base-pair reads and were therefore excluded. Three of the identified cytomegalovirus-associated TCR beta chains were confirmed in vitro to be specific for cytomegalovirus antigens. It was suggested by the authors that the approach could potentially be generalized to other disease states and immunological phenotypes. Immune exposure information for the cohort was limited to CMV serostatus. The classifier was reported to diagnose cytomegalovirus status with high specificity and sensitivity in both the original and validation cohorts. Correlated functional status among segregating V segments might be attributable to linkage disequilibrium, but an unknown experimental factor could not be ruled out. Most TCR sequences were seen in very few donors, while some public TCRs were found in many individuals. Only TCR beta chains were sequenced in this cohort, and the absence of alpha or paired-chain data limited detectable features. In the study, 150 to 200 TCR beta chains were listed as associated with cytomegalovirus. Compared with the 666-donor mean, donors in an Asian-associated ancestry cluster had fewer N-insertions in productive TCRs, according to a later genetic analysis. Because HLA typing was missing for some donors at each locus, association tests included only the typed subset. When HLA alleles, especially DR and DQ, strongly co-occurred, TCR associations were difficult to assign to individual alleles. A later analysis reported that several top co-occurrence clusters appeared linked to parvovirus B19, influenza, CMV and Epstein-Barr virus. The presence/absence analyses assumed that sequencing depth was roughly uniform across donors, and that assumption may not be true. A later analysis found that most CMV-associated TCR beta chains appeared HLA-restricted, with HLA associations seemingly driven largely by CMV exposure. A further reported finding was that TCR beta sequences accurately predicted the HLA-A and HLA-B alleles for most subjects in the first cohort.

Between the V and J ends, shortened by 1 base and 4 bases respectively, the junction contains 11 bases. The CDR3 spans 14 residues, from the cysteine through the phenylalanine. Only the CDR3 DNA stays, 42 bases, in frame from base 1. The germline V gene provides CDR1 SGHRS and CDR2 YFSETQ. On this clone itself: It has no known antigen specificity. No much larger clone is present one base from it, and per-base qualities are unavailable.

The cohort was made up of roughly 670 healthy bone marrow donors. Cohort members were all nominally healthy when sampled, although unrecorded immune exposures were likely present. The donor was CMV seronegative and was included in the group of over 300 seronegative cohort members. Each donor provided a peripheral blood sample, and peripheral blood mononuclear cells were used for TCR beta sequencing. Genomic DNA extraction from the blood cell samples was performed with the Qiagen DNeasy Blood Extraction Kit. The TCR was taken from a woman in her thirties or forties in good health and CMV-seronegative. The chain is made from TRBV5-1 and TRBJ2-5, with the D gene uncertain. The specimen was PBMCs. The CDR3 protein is CASSLNDIRETQYF. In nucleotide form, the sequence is TGCGCCAGCAGCTTGAACGACATCAGAGAGACCCAGTACTTC. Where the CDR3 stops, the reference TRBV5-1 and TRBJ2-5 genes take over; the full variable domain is KAGVTQTPRYLIKTRGQQVTLSCSPISGHRSVSWYQQTPGQGLQFLFEYFSETQRNKGNFPGRFSGRQFSNSRSEMNVSTLELGDSALYLCASSLNDIRETQYFGPGTRLLVL.